A selection of T cell receptor beta chains follows, all from one sample in a study of T cells in localized non-small cell lung cancer. Assay: immunoSEQ multiplex PCR; the TCRdb copy retains only in-frame clones and omits some. The data contain 75,000 to 90,000 clones, roughly four fifths of them seen just once; the ten biggest clones take up around 2.8%. The sequencing here drew on peripheral blood, taken before any cancer treatment. Every receptor here comes from a man aged 35 to 70 with stage I lung adenocarcinoma. Each CDR3 is given with its conserved first and last residue. The D gene is left open where the match is weak.

>-|13|TRBJ2-3|TRBV5-6
CASSLRSTDTQYF
>-|15|TRBJ1-2|TRBV7-2
CASSLATDTNYGYTF
>-|14|TRBJ1-1|TRBV5-6
CASTPIRGSTEAFF
>TRBD1|15|TRBJ2-7|TRBV6-5
CASSRPGQGAREQYF
>-|17|TRBJ1-2|TRBV5-1
CASSSDLNKQGNYGYTF
>TRBD2|16|TRBJ2-2|TRBV2
CASNWGLAGVTGELFF
>TRBD2|19|TRBJ2-2|TRBV18
CASSPLGLAGGQVTGELFF
>-|14|TRBJ1-1|TRBV15
CATSRVKVNTEAFF
>-|13|TRBJ2-7|TRBV5-6
CASSLIGTYEQYF
>-|13|TRBJ1-3|TRBV9
CASSVAGGNTIYF
>TRBD1|14|TRBJ2-7|TRBV7-3
CASSPTGGAYEQYF